These 30 T cell receptor beta chains were sequenced from one sample in a study of technical replicates of blood from several donors (dated 2017 in TCRdb). The library was built by means of the immunoSEQ multiplex PCR assay. This immuneACCESS table, as held by TCRdb, lists in-frame sequences with V and J called but not all clones. Of the missing ones, under half trace to an unresolved V gene in checked studies; the others have no known cause. This sample gives under 15,000 clones in total; around 79% of them show up just once. Together, the top ten hold 9% to 15% of the sample. The sample taken for sequencing was PBMCs. The receptor source for this set is a human donor in good health.

V is TRBV28 and J is TRBJ2-5, with 8 bases aligning to TRBD1. The germline V gene has CDR1 MDHEN and CDR2 SYDVKM. J lost 2 bases, V lost 5 bases, and 7 bases had no gene match. The CDR3 is 15 amino acids. CDR3 DNA sequence: TGTGCCAGCAGTGGATCCGGGACAGGTCAAGAGACCCAGTACTTC. Translation gives CASSGSGTGQETQYF.

The chain uses TRBV4-1 and TRBJ2-5; TRBD1 matches at 7 bases. The CDR3 has 15 amino acids. V lost 0 bases and J lost 3; bases outside the gene matches: 4. Germline assignment: CDR1 MGHRA and CDR2 YSYEKL. The CDR3 DNA sequence: TGCGCCAGCAGCCAAGAGGGCAGGGGGAAAGAGACCCAGTACTTC. This encodes CASSQEGRGKETQYF.

The chain joins TRBV5-1 to TRBJ2-7; tentatively, D is TRBD1 (6 bases). Trimming removed 8 bases from V and 0 bases from J, with 18 bases in between. Germline V gene lookup returns CDR1 SGHRS and CDR2 YFSETQ. The CDR3 covers 15 residues. CDR3 loop: CASKRTAGTSYEQYF. CDR3 sequence (DNA): TGCGCCAGTAAACGGACAGCCGGTACCTCCTACGAGCAGTACTTC. Supplemented by reference TRBV5-1 and TRBJ2-7, the full variable domain reads KAGVTQTPRYLIKTRGQQVTLSCSPISGHRSVSWYQQTPGQGLQFLFEYFSETQRNKGNFPGRFSGRQFSNSRSEMNVSTLELGDSALYLCASKRTAGTSYEQYFGPGTRLTVT.

The V and J genes are TRBV30 and TRBJ2-2, with 10 bases that match TRBD1. CDR3 size: 17 residues. Germline V gene lookup returns CDR1 GTSNPN and CDR2 SVGIG (reference sequence). The V segment lost 3 bases and the J segment 4 bases; nucleotides outside the gene matches: 11. CDR3 DNA sequence: TGTGCCTGGAGGACCGGACAGGGGGTATTCGGCACCGGGGAGCTGTTTTTT. This gives the protein CAWRTGQGVFGTGELFF.

The genes are TRBV4-2 and TRBJ2-3, with D hard to call. Per the germline V gene, CDR1 is LGHNA and CDR2 is YNFKEQ. The CDR3 covers 16 residues. Between the trimmed V and J ends, which lost 1 base and 2 bases, there was a span of 13 bases. This chain's CDR3 is CASSQGGQAFTDTQYF. Written as DNA, the CDR3 is TGTGCCAGCAGCCAAGGTGGCCAGGCTTTCACAGATACGCAGTATTTT.

This clone rates as hyperexpanded. The rearrangement links TRBV2 to TRBJ2-1; D is unresolved. Between the trimmed V and J ends, which lost 7 bases and 1 base, there was a span of 5 bases. CDR1 is SNHLY, CDR2 FYNNEI, per germline. The CDR3 covers 12 residues. CDR3 nucleotide sequence: TGTGCCAGCACTCGGTCCTACAATGAGCAGTTCTTC. Amino acid sequence: CASTRSYNEQFF.

This chain links TRBV30 with TRBJ2-7, with D possibly matching TRBD1 (5 bases). Trimming stripped 0 bases from V and 3 bases from J, with 12 bases between. The germline gives CDR1 GTSNPN, CDR2 SVGIG (reference sequence). This CDR3 spans 14 amino acids. The CDR3 loop reads CAWSVLVGDYEQYF. The CDR3 DNA is TGTGCCTGGAGTGTATTAGTAGGGGACTACGAGCAGTACTTC.

Written as DNA, the CDR3 is TGCGCCAGCAGGGGACTAGCGGGAGCCGCAGATACGCAGTATTTT. Its protein is CASRGLAGAADTQYF. The chain combines TRBV5-1 with TRBJ2-3; 14 bases agree with TRBD2. V gave up 5 bases and J gave up 4 bases; unmatched junction bases: 3. Germline loops: CDR1 SGHRS, CDR2 YFSETQ. CDR3 length: 15 amino acids. The full variable domain, its missing parts supplied by reference TRBV5-1 and TRBJ2-3, is KAGVTQTPRYLIKTRGQQVTLSCSPISGHRSVSWYQQTPGQGLQFLFEYFSETQRNKGNFPGRFSGRQFSNSRSEMNVSTLELGDSALYLCASRGLAGAADTQYFGPGTRLTVL.

In this sample, this clone turned up once. The chain combines TRBV5-1 with TRBJ2-7; a weak D match, TRBD1 (5 bases). CDR1 is SGHRS and CDR2 is YFSETQ in the germline V gene. V was clipped by 1 base and J by 5 bases, with 13 bases between them. The CDR3 contains 14 residues. The CDR3 DNA reads TGCGCCAGCAGCTTGCGGGCAGGGAAGGACGAGCAGTACTTC. This translates into CASSLRAGKDEQYF.

The chain uses TRBV18 and TRBJ2-7; the D gene is possibly TRBD2 (6 bases). CDR1 and CDR2 (germline): KGHSH, LQKENI. V was shortened by 3 bases and J by 3 bases, with 9 bases between the two germline ends. The CDR3 has 13 amino acids. CDR3 sequence: CASSPVRDYEQYF. For the CDR3, the DNA is TGTGCCAGCTCACCCGTGCGGGACTACGAGCAGTACTTC.

The chain carries TRBV7-2 and TRBJ1-1; 9 bases align to TRBD1. Germline lookup yields CDR1 SGHTA and CDR2 FQGNSA. The V and J ends lost 5 bases and 4 bases, in that order; junction bases with no gene match: 8. CDR3 length: 15 amino acids. CDR3 bases: TGTGCCAGCAGCGTTTCCGGGACAGGGTTCACTGAAGCTTTCTTT. It is translated as CASSVSGTGFTEAFF.

This chain links TRBV29-1 with TRBJ2-3, with 7 bases aligning to TRBD2. The V gene end was trimmed by 0 bases and the J gene end by 3 bases; junction bases not matched to a gene: 3. The germline CDR1 and CDR2 sequences are SQVTM and ANQGSEA. The CDR3 length is 14 residues. This CDR3 is CSVEDEAGTDTQYF. The CDR3, as DNA: TGCAGCGTTGAAGACGAAGCGGGGACAGATACGCAGTATTTT.

This chain uses TRBV5-1 with TRBJ2-3, with TRBD2 matching over 7 bases. This CDR3 region has 16 residues. Per the germline V gene, CDR1 is SGHRS and CDR2 is YFSETQ. Trimming took 2 bases from V and 0 from J; bases not matched to a gene: 6. In DNA form, the CDR3 reads TGCGCCAGCAGCTTCCCAGCGGGAATCAGCACAGATACGCAGTATTTT. Amino acids: CASSFPAGISTDTQYF.

V usage is TRBV5-1 and J usage is TRBJ2-6, with 7 bases aligning to TRBD1. This CDR3 has 17 residues. V shed 0 bases, J shed 0 bases, and the junction held 3 bases outside the gene matches. The germline V gene has CDR1 SGHRS and CDR2 YFSETQ. The CDR3, as DNA: TGCGCCAGCAGCTTGGGACAGGGCACCTCTGGGGCCAACGTCCTGACTTTC. Residues: CASSLGQGTSGANVLTF.

The chain links TRBV5-1 to TRBJ2-7, with 9 bases fitting TRBD2. The CDR3 sequence is 15 residues long. J lost 2 bases, V lost 2 bases, and 5 bases had no gene match. Germline CDR1 and CDR2: SGHRS and YFSETQ. The chain's CDR3 is CASSLTAGGTYEQYF. The DNA of the CDR3 is TGCGCCAGCAGCTTAACAGCGGGGGGTACCTACGAGCAGTACTTC. The full variable domain, its missing parts supplied by reference TRBV5-1 and TRBJ2-7, is KAGVTQTPRYLIKTRGQQVTLSCSPISGHRSVSWYQQTPGQGLQFLFEYFSETQRNKGNFPGRFSGRQFSNSRSEMNVSTLELGDSALYLCASSLTAGGTYEQYFGPGTRLTVT.

The CDR3: CASRLRRAGGRQGNQPQHF. CDR3 nucleotide sequence: TGTGCAAGTCGCTTAAGGAGGGCAGGGGGCCGTCAGGGCAATCAGCCCCAGCATTTT. The rearrangement links TRBV12-2 to TRBJ1-5; the table assigns TRBD1, which was not confirmed against the DNA. TRBV12-2 is assigned pseudogene status. The CDR3 consists of 19 residues.

The V and J genes are TRBV7-9 and TRBJ2-2, with a tentative D call TRBD1 (5 bases). Germline V gives CDR1 SEHNR, CDR2 FQNEAQ (reference sequence). Between the trimmed V and J ends, which lost 5 bases and 2 bases, there was a span of 18 bases. The CDR3 runs 17 residues. CDR3: CASSLGLGVVNTGELFF. The CDR3 nucleotides read TGTGCCAGCAGCCTTGGGCTAGGGGTCGTTAACACCGGGGAGCTGTTTTTT.

This chain connects TRBV5-1 to TRBJ1-1, with TRBD1 matching over 8 bases. With 6 bases clipped from V and 4 bases from J, the junction kept 8 bases outside the gene matches. The germline gives CDR1 SGHRS, CDR2 YFSETQ. This CDR3 comprises 14 residues. CDR3 sequence: CASMLQTGVTEAFF. In DNA, the CDR3 is TGCGCCAGCATGCTTCAGACAGGGGTCACTGAAGCTTTCTTT.

This chain joins TRBV11-2 and TRBJ2-7; D possibly corresponds to TRBD2 (6 bases). Germline CDR1 reads SGHAT; CDR2 reads FQNNGV. This CDR3 is built from 15 residues. V was trimmed by 5 bases and J by 4 bases, leaving 18 bases between them. The CDR3 here is CASSQPGEARYEQYF. CDR3 sequence (DNA): TGTGCCAGCAGCCAGCCGGGGGAAGCCCGTTACGAGCAGTACTTC. The entire variable domain, with the rest obtained from reference TRBV11-2 and TRBJ2-7, is as follows: EAGVAQSPRYKIIEKRQSVAFWCNPISGHATLYWYQQILGQGPKLLIQFQNNGVVDDSQLPKDRFSAERLKGVDSTLKIQPAKLEDSAVYLCASSQPGEARYEQYFGPGTRLTVT.

This clone is labeled medium-sized. The J gene is TRBJ1-5, the V gene TRBV28, with TRBD1 as a possible D gene (6 bases). V shed 3 bases and J shed 5 bases, with 17 bases lying between them. This CDR3 is built from 16 residues. Germline values: CDR1 MDHEN, CDR2 SYDVKM. The CDR3 DNA reads as TGTGCCAGCAGTTTCCGGAGGGGGGGCTTGGATCAGCCCCAGCATTTT. This encodes CASSFRRGGLDQPQHF.

The V call is TRBV29-1, the J call TRBJ2-7, with 7 positions matching TRBD1. Looked up from germline, CDR1 is SQVTM and CDR2 is ANQGSEA. The CDR3 sequence is 12 residues long. V lost 4 bases to trimming and J lost 2 bases; unmatched junction nucleotides: 2. CDR3 in DNA: TGCAGCGTTGCACAGGGGCCCTACGAGCAGTACTTC. Its protein product is CSVAQGPYEQYF.

The chain joins TRBV11-2 to TRBJ2-7; D unclear. The V end was cut by 5 bases, the J end by 3 bases, with 8 bases between. The CDR3 runs 12 residues. The germline CDR1 and CDR2 sequences are SGHAT and FQNNGV. CDR3 protein: CASSLLGYEQYF. DNA of the CDR3: TGTGCCAGCAGCCTACTCGGCTACGAGCAGTACTTC.

This rearrangement joins TRBV19 to TRBJ1-2; weak D call: TRBD1 (5 bases). V was shortened by 4 bases and J by 6 bases, with 18 bases between the two germline ends. CDR3 size: 15 residues. In germline, CDR1 is LNHDA, CDR2 SQIVND (reference sequence). CDR3 sequence reads: CASSTQGLGLDGYTF. The CDR3 nucleotides read TGTGCCAGTAGTACCCAGGGTTTAGGGTTAGATGGCTACACCTTC.

CDR3 nucleotides: TGTGCCAGCAGACAAGAAGCGGGAGGCTCCTACAATGAGCAGTTCTTC. Translating it yields CASRQEAGGSYNEQFF. This chain links TRBV6-4 with TRBJ2-1, with 9 bases lining up with TRBD2. The CDR3 contains 16 residues. Trimming took 6 bases from V and 0 from J; bases not matched to a gene: 6. Germline V gives CDR1 MRHNA, CDR2 SNTAGT.

The J gene is TRBJ2-4, the V gene TRBV18, with D perhaps TRBD2 (5 bases). Germline V gene lookup returns CDR1 KGHSH and CDR2 LQKENI. CDR3 length: 14 amino acids. V shed 2 bases and J shed 6 bases, with 11 bases lying between them. CDR3: CASSPVAGLNIQYF. The CDR3 DNA is TGTGCCAGCTCACCAGTGGCAGGACTAAACATTCAGTACTTC.

This sequence joins TRBV28 and TRBJ2-7; 9 positions match TRBD2. This CDR3 region has 15 residues. Germline-derived CDR1 and CDR2 are MDHEN and SYDVKM. V dropped 6 bases and J dropped 7; count of bases not matched to a gene: 13. The CDR3, as DNA: TGTGCCAGCAGCCCCGCTTTAGCGGGAGAGGAAGAGCAGTACTTC. It codes for CASSPALAGEEEQYF.

V gene TRBV19 combines with J gene TRBJ1-2; unclear D gene. Trimming removed 6 bases from V and 0 bases from J, with 14 bases in between. The germline CDR1 and CDR2 sequences are LNHDA and SQIVND (reference sequence). The CDR3 is 15 amino acids. The CDR3 DNA is TGTGCCAGTAGAGCCGTTACCAAGACTAACTATGGCTACACCTTC. Protein: CASRAVTKTNYGYTF. The whole variable domain, filled in from reference TRBV19 and TRBJ1-2, reads DGGITQSPKYLFRKEGQNVTLSCEQNLNHDAMYWYRQDPGQGLRLIYYSQIVNDFQKGDIAEGYSVSREKKESFPLTVTSAQKNPTAFYLCASRAVTKTNYGYTFGSGTRLTVV.

This chain links TRBV10-1 with TRBJ2-3, with a possible D match to TRBD2 (6 bases). The V gene lost 0 bases and the J gene lost 2 bases, with 12 bases spanning the gap. Germline lookup yields CDR1 WNHNN and CDR2 SYGVQD (reference sequence). The CDR3 is made up of 16 amino acids. CDR3 loop: CASSESPGRITDTQYF. The CDR3 nucleotides are TGCGCCAGCAGTGAGTCCCCCGGGAGAATCACAGATACGCAGTATTTT.

The CDR3 DNA sequence: TGTGCCAGCAGTCTCAGGACAGAAAACTATGGCTACACCTTC. Protein: CASSLRTENYGYTF. The chain employs TRBV6-6 and TRBJ1-2; D is possibly TRBD1 (6 bases). CDR1 is MNHNY and CDR2 is SVGAGI in the germline V gene (reference sequence). Trimming left V 5 bases short and J 2 bases short, with 12 bases between. CDR3 length: 14 residues.

In its sample, this clone was seen a few times. The chain joins TRBV11-2 to TRBJ1-1; 11 bases line up with TRBD1. CDR1 and CDR2 (germline): SGHAT, FQNNGV. This CDR3 is 15 amino acids long. J lost 4 bases, V lost 5 bases, and 6 bases had no gene match. The chain's CDR3 is CASSPTGTGGTEAFF. CDR3 bases: TGTGCCAGCAGCCCAACCGGGACAGGGGGCACTGAAGCTTTCTTT.